This T cell receptor beta chain comes out of a study of T cells in Graves' hyperthyroidism and ophthalmopathy. Amplified TCR beta CDR3 regions derived from RNA transcripts. A set of HTBI primers served as the primers for a first-round RT-PCR of the TCR CDR3. TCRdb processed the multiplex PCR reads anew with MiXCR; each CDR3 protein has one entry. The repertoire holds 250,000 to 300,000 distinct CDR3 sequences, with around 15% as singletons. Hyperthyroidism in the patients, aged 18 to 65, was newly diagnosed and under 2 months in duration. V was pared by 0 bases and J by 5 bases, with 10 bases between. The CDR3 covers 13 residues. In germline, CDR1 is GTSNPN, CDR2 SVGIG (reference sequence). Study-level findings and limits: Ophthalmopathy was separated from stable hyperthyroidism by a 13 V-J model.

There are many counts of this clonotype. Its target is not known. The sequence derives from a middle-aged woman with Graves' hyperthyroidism. The sample consisted of blood. V and J are TRBV30 and TRBJ2-5; D ambiguous. CDR3 nucleotides: TGTGCCTGGAGTGTCAGTCAGGCGGAGACCCAGTACTTC. Translated: CAWSVSQAETQYF. The entire variable domain, with the rest obtained from reference TRBV30 and TRBJ2-5, is as follows: SQTIHQWPATLVQPVGSPLSLECTVEGTSNPNLYWYRQAAGRGLQLLFYSVGIGQISSEVPQNLSASRPQDRQFILSSKKLLLSDSGFYLCAWSVSQAETQYFGPGTRLLVL.